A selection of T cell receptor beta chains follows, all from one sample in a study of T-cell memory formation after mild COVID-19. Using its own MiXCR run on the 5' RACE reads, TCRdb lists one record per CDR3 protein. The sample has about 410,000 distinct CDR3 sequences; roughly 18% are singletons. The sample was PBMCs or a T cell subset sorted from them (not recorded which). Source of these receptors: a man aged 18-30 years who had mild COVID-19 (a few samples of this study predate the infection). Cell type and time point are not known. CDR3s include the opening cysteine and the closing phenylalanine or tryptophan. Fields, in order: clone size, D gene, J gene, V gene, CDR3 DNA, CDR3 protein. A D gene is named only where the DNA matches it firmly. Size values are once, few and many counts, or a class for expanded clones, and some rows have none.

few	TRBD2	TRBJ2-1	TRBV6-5	TGTGCCAGCAGTTTTGGCGGGGGGGCTGAGCAGTTCTTC	CASSFGGGAEQFF
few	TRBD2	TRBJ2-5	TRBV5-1	TGCGCCAGCAGCGCTAGCGGGGGAAAACAAGAGACCCAGTACTTC	CASSASGGKQETQYF
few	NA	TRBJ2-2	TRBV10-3	TGTGCCACGGGGGGCGGTGACACCGGGGAGCTGTTTTTT	CATGGGDTGELFF
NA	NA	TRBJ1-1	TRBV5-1	TGCGCCAGCAGCGCGGGGGTTCTTACTGAAGCTTTCTTT	CASSAGVLTEAFF
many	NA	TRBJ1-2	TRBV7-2	TGTGCCAGCAGCAGATTACAGGGAGGGGACTATGGCTACACCTTC	CASSRLQGGDYGYTF
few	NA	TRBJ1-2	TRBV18	TGTGCCAGCTCACCGCCCCGGGGCCACTATGGCTACACCTTC	CASSPPRGHYGYTF
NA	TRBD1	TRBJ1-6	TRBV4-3	TGCGCCAGCAGCCCCAGGGGGCAGACAAGTCTCGCCTATAATTCACCCCTCCACTTT	CASSPRGQTSLAYNSPLHF
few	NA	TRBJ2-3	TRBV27	TGTGCCAGCAGCATCCGGGACCCAAGGTCCTGGGATACGCAGTATTTT	CASSIRDPRSWDTQYF
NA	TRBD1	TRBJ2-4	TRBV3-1	TGTGCCAGCAGCCACAGGACAGGGGGGAGAAACATTCAGTACTTC	CASSHRTGGRNIQYF
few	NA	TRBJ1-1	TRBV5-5	TGTGCCAGCACCTGGGGGGTGAACACTGAAGCTTTCTTT	CASTWGVNTEAFF
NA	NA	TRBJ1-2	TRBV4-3	TGCGCCAGCAGCCAAGAGGTAACCGGGAAATATGGCTACACCTTC	CASSQEVTGKYGYTF
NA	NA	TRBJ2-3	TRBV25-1	TGTGCCAGCAGTGAAGAGGGGCCCCTTAGCACAGATACGCAGTATTTT	CASSEEGPLSTDTQYF
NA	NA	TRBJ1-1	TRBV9	TGTGCCAGCAGCGTAGCACCGGGGCTCGGCGCTGAAGCTTTCTTT	CASSVAPGLGAEAFF
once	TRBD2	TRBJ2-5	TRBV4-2	TGTGCCAGCAGCCATGGGACTAGCGGGGGGGCCCAAGAGACCAAGTACTTC	CASSHGTSGGAQETKYF
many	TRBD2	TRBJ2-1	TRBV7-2	TGTGCCAGCAGCTTAGCGCGAGCTAGCGGGGGGGCGGGCAATGAGCAGTTCTTC	CASSLARASGGAGNEQFF
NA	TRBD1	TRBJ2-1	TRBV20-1	TGCAGTGCTAGAGCACGGACAGGGGGCGAATACAATGAGCAGTTCTTC	CSARARTGGEYNEQFF
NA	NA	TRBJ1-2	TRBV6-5	TGTGCCAGCACCCCTTCTATAAAGTGGGATACTAACTATGGCTACACCTTC	CASTPSIKWDTNYGYTF
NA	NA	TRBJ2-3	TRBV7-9	TGTGCCAGCAGCTTAGCGCGGGTGATTCGAGATACGCAGTATTTT	CASSLARVIRDTQYF
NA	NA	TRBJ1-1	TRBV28	TGTGCCAGCAGTTTACAGGGGCGTGGGGGATACACTGAAGCTTTCTTT	CASSLQGRGGYTEAFF
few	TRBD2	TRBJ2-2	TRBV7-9	TGTGCCAGCAGCTTTGTCGGACTAGCGGGTGCGGAGCTGTTTTTT	CASSFVGLAGAELFF
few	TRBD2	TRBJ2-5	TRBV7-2	TGTGCCAGCAGCTTATGGGTAGCGGGGGGGGAGACCCAGTACTTC	CASSLWVAGGETQYF
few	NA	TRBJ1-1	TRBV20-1	TGCAGTGCTAGGCTCGGCGTCGGGAACACTGAAGCTTTCTTT	CSARLGVGNTEAFF
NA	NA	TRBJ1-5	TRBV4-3	TGCGCCAGCAGCCAGCTCAGGGGTCAGCCCCAGCATTTT	CASSQLRGQPQHF
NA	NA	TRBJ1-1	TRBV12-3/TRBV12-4	TGTGCCAGCAGTACAGGGTATTTAGCTTTCTTT	CASSTGYLAFF
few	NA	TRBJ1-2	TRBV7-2	TGTGCCAGCAGCTTACTGCAGGGAGCTAACTATGGCTACACCTTC	CASSLLQGANYGYTF
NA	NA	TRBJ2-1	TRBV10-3	TGTGCCATCAGCGAGGGCAATGAGCAGTTCTTC	CAISEGNEQFF
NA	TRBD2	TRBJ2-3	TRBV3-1	TGTGCCAGCAGCCCGCCGTGGCGGGAGAGAGATACGCAGTATTTT	CASSPPWRERDTQYF
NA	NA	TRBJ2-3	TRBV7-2	TGTGCCAGCAGCCAGGACCCGGCAGATACGCAGTATTTT	CASSQDPADTQYF
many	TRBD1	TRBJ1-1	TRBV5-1	TGCGCCAGCAGCCCGGGGACAGCCATGAACACTGAAGCTTTCTTT	CASSPGTAMNTEAFF
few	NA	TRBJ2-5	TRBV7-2	TGTGCCAGCAGCTTTAGCCCTCCAGAGACCCAGTACTTC	CASSFSPPETQYF
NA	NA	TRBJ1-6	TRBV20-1	TGCAGTGCTCCCTTACCCCCCGCCGGGAAGAATTCACCCCTCCACTTT	CSAPLPPAGKNSPLHF
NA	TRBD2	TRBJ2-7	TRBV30	TGTGCCTGGAGCGGGGGGGGCTACGAGCAGTACTTC	CAWSGGGYEQYF
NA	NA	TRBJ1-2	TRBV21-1	TGTGCCAGCAGCAAAGACGGTAACTATGGCTACACCTTC	CASSKDGNYGYTF
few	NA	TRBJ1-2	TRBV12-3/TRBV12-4	TGTGCCAGCACCATCGGGGGGGCAGGTGGCTACACCTTC	CASTIGGAGGYTF
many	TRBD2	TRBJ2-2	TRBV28	TGTGCCAGCGGGACGACTAGCGGGGCGGACACCGGGGAGCTGTTTTTT	CASGTTSGADTGELFF
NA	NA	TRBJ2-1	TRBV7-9	TGTGCCAGCAGCTTAGACAGCTCGCGGTTCTTC	CASSLDSSRFF
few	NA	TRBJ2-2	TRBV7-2	TGTGCCAGCAGCCCATCCAAGGCCGGGGAGCTGTTTTTT	CASSPSKAGELFF
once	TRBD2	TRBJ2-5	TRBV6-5	TGTGCCAGCAGCCACGGGACTAGCGGGGAAGAGACCCAGTACTTC	CASSHGTSGEETQYF
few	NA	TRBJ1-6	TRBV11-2	TGTGCCAGCAGCCAGGGGACCCGAGGTTCACCCCTCCACTTT	CASSQGTRGSPLHF
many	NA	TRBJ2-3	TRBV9	TGTGCCAGCAGCGTAGGAGGGGGGGGCACAGATACGCAGTATTTT	CASSVGGGGTDTQYF
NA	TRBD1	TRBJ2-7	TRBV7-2	TGTGCCAGCAGCCGGGGGACAGGCCCCCGGGAGCAGTACTTC	CASSRGTGPREQYF
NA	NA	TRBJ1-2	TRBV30	TGTGCCTGGAGTGACAATAACTATGGCTACACCTTC	CAWSDNNYGYTF
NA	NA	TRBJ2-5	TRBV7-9	TGTGCCAGCAACACTCGGAGCCGGGAGACCCAGTACTTC	CASNTRSRETQYF
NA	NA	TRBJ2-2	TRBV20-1	TGCAGTGCTCCCGAGGGGAACACCGGGGAGCTGTTTTTT	CSAPEGNTGELFF
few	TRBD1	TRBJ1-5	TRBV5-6	TGTGCCAGCCGGAGACAGGGGCAAGGACAGCCCCAGCATTTT	CASRRQGQGQPQHF
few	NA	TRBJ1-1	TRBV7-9	TGTGCCAGCAGACCCGACGCAGGACCTGAAGCTTTCTTT	CASRPDAGPEAFF
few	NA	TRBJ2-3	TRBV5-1	TGCGCCAGCAGCTTGGGGGGGATTCAGACACACACAGATACGCAGTATTTT	CASSLGGIQTHTDTQYF
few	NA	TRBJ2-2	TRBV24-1	TGTGCCACCAGTGAAGTGAGTCCCGGGGAGCTGTTTTTT	CATSEVSPGELFF
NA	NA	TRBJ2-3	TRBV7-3	TGTGCCAGCAGCTTATCTAACGGCAGGGCTGATACGCAGTATTTT	CASSLSNGRADTQYF
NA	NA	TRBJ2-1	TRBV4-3	TGCGCCAGCAGCCAAGATAGCCGGACAGTAGACAATGAGCAGTTCTTC	CASSQDSRTVDNEQFF
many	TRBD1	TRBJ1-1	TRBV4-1	TGCGCCAGCAGCCAACGGGACAGGGGGCCAGACACTGAAGCTTTCTTT	CASSQRDRGPDTEAFF
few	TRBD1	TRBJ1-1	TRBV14	TGTGCCAGCAGCCAAGATCTTGGGACAGCCATGAACACTGAAGCTTTCTTT	CASSQDLGTAMNTEAFF
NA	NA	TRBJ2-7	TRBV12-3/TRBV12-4	TGTGCCAGCAGACGGGAACAGTTCTCCTACGAGCAGTACTTC	CASRREQFSYEQYF
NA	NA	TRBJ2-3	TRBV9	TGTGCCAGCAGCGTAGGCGGGCTCAGCACAGATACGCAGTATTTT	CASSVGGLSTDTQYF
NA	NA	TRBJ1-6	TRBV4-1	TGCGCCAGCAGCCCCGCCTCGGTCGGGAATTCACCCCTCCACTTT	CASSPASVGNSPLHF
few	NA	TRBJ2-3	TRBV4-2	TGTGCCAGCAGCCAAGGCGACGAAGATACGCAGTATTTT	CASSQGDEDTQYF
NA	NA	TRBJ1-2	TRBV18	TGTGCCAGCTCACCACGCCCGGGAGACTATGGCTACACCTTC	CASSPRPGDYGYTF
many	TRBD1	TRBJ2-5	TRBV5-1	TGCGCCAGCAGCCCCAGGACAGGGCGAGAGACCCAGTACTTC	CASSPRTGRETQYF